This T cell receptor beta chain was profiled in a study of shared clonotypes between healthy human individuals. Deep level was the assay's run setting. Method: immunoSEQ multiplex PCR; TCRdb's copy keeps in-frame clones and lacks some. The table has about 1 million clones, about 74% seen once; the top ten hold about 1.5%. Germline values: CDR1 MNHNS, CDR2 SASEGT. The CDR3 spans 13 residues. On this clone itself: The junction does not match germline at one end; this may be a read error.

The genes are TRBV6-1 and TRBJ1-2, with 9 bases lining up with TRBD1. The sample consisted of memory CD4+ T cells sorted from blood. Indicated subset: CD45RA-negative fraction. The TCR originated in a man aged 18 to 30 in good health. This CDR3 reads CASRWDREAVGAF. The CDR3 nucleotides read TGTGCCAGCAGGTGGGACAGGGAGGCGGTCGGCGCCTTC.